Listed below are T cell receptor beta chains from one sample, sequenced in a study of T-cell memory formation after mild COVID-19. TCRdb re-analysed the 5' RACE reads in MiXCR, keeping a single row per CDR3 protein. In the table there are roughly 610,000 distinct CDR3 sequences, around a sixth of which are singletons. Sequencing was done on a sample of PBMCs or a T cell subset sorted from them (not recorded which). The receptor set was obtained from an adult woman who had mild COVID-19 (a few samples of this study predate the infection). Cell type and time point are not known. Each CDR3 is given with its conserved first and last residue. The order of the fields is D gene, clone size, J gene, V gene, CDR3 protein, CDR3 DNA. A D gene is named only where the DNA matches it firmly. Only some rows state a clone size, as once, few, many or a class for expanded clones.

TRBD1	few	TRBJ1-1	TRBV12-3/TRBV12-4	CASSLRDRNTEAFF	TGTGCCAGCAGTTTACGGGACAGGAACACTGAAGCTTTCTTT
TRBD2	many	TRBJ2-1	TRBV12-3/TRBV12-4	CASSLSLAGPGEQFF	TGTGCCAGCAGTTTAAGTCTAGCGGGACCGGGTGAGCAGTTCTTC
TRBD2	few	TRBJ2-1	TRBV6-2/TRBV6-3	CASSLPPGTSADNEQFF	TGTGCCAGCAGTCTGCCACCTGGGACTAGCGCTGACAATGAGCAGTTCTTC
.	few	TRBJ2-6	TRBV6-5	CASRRELGANVLTF	TGTGCCAGCAGACGGGAACTAGGGGCCAACGTCCTGACTTTC
.	many	TRBJ1-1	TRBV30	CAWSTGGRDTEAFF	TGTGCCTGGAGTACGGGAGGGAGGGACACTGAAGCTTTCTTT
.	.	TRBJ2-1	TRBV2	CASSEREGVFTEQFF	TGTGCCAGCAGTGAAAGGGAAGGGGTGTTCACAGAGCAGTTCTTC
TRBD2	few	TRBJ2-1	TRBV7-2	CASSLLTSGSYNEQFF	TGTGCCAGCAGCTTGCTGACTAGCGGCTCCTACAATGAGCAGTTCTTC
.	.	TRBJ2-5	TRBV7-2	CASSRGSPQETQYF	TGTGCCAGCAGCCGAGGGAGTCCTCAAGAGACCCAGTACTTC
TRBD2	few	TRBJ2-7	TRBV7-2	CASSYGLAGVEQYF	TGTGCCAGCAGCTACGGACTAGCGGGAGTCGAGCAGTACTTC
.	.	TRBJ2-1	TRBV4-3	CASSGDSQPYNEQFF	TGCGCCAGCAGCGGAGACAGCCAGCCCTACAATGAGCAGTTCTTC
TRBD1	.	TRBJ1-1	TRBV18	CASSPDRLPNTEAFF	TGTGCCAGCTCACCGGACAGGCTCCCGAACACTGAAGCTTTCTTT
.	many	TRBJ1-1	TRBV20-1	CSARVPGQNTEAFF	TGCAGTGCTAGAGTACCGGGACAGAACACTGAAGCTTTCTTT
TRBD2	few	TRBJ2-2	TRBV7-6	CASSLNSLAGRLAGELFF	TGTGCCAGCAGCTTAAATTCCCTAGCGGGGAGATTGGCCGGGGAGCTGTTTTTT
TRBD1	few	TRBJ1-1	TRBV4-2	CASSEDRDRDTEAFF	TGTGCCAGCAGCGAAGATCGCGACAGGGACACTGAAGCTTTCTTT
.	few	TRBJ2-1	TRBV7-8	CASNVGRVVNNEQFF	TGTGCCAGCAACGTTGGTAGGGTGGTAAACAATGAGCAGTTCTTC
.	few	TRBJ2-1	TRBV7-3	CASSPHPGPDNEQFF	TGTGCCAGCAGCCCCCACCCGGGTCCCGACAATGAGCAGTTCTTC
.	many	TRBJ2-7	TRBV18	CASSPLAGPSSYEQYF	TGTGCCAGCTCACCTCTGGCGGGCCCCAGCTCCTACGAGCAGTACTTC
.	many	TRBJ1-1	TRBV20-1	CSARGGNTEAFF	TGCAGTGCCCGGGGTGGGAACACTGAAGCTTTCTTT
.	.	TRBJ2-3	TRBV20-1	CSARDRVISTDTQYF	TGCAGTGCTAGAGACAGGGTGATTAGCACAGATACGCAGTATTTT
.	few	TRBJ2-1	TRBV3-1	CASSQEGGPFNEQFF	TGTGCCAGCAGCCAAGAGGGGGGGCCGTTCAATGAGCAGTTCTTC
TRBD1	few	TRBJ1-6	TRBV5-4	CASSWSTGAGNSPLHF	TGTGCCAGCAGCTGGTCGACAGGGGCCGGAAATTCACCCCTCCACTTT
TRBD2	few	TRBJ2-7	TRBV6-5	CASSRGTSGSQGYEQYF	TGTGCCAGCAGCCGAGGGACTAGCGGGAGCCAGGGTTACGAGCAGTACTTC
.	few	TRBJ2-7	TRBV5-1	CASSVGTQGYEQYF	TGCGCCAGCAGCGTTGGTACCCAGGGTTACGAGCAGTACTTC
TRBD2	few	TRBJ2-5	TRBV20-1	CSASGTSGRPTQETQYF	TGCAGTGCTTCCGGGACTAGCGGGAGGCCTACACAAGAGACCCAGTACTTC
TRBD1	.	TRBJ1-6	TRBV7-6	CASSVGQGENSPLHF	TGTGCCAGCAGCGTCGGACAGGGGGAAAATTCACCCCTCCACTTT
.	.	TRBJ1-6	TRBV6-5	CASRPDMTNSPLHF	TGTGCCAGCAGACCCGACATGACCAATTCACCCCTCCACTTT
TRBD1	.	TRBJ1-5	TRBV24-1	CATSVGGQGEDQPQHF	TGTGCCACCAGTGTTGGAGGACAGGGTGAGGATCAGCCCCAGCATTTT
TRBD1	.	TRBJ2-2	TRBV4-1	CASSQSLGTANTGELFF	TGCGCCAGCAGCCAAAGCCTCGGGACAGCTAACACCGGGGAGCTGTTTTTT
.	few	TRBJ2-4	TRBV10-2	CASRPLQIAKNIQYF	TGCGCCAGCAGACCTCTCCAGATAGCCAAAAACATTCAGTACTTC
.	few	TRBJ2-2	TRBV5-1	CASSSPGGVNTGELFF	TGCGCCAGCAGCTCCCCAGGCGGGGTGAACACCGGGGAGCTGTTTTTT
.	few	TRBJ1-2	TRBV20-1	CSARTPIHPYGYTF	TGCAGTGCTAGAACCCCTATCCATCCCTATGGCTACACCTTC
.	many	TRBJ1-4	TRBV6-1	CASRAGAEKLFF	TGTGCCAGCCGGGCAGGGGCTGAAAAACTGTTTTTT
TRBD2	.	TRBJ2-1	TRBV6-5	CASVSGGGNEQFF	TGTGCCAGCGTTAGCGGGGGGGGAAATGAGCAGTTCTTC
.	.	TRBJ1-2	TRBV3-1	CASSLGGKGYTF	TGTGCCAGCAGCCTAGGCGGGAAAGGCTACACCTTC
TRBD1	.	TRBJ2-1	TRBV20-1	CSAEGQGKGNEQFF	TGCAGTGCAGAAGGACAGGGCAAAGGCAATGAGCAGTTCTTC
TRBD2	few	TRBJ2-7	TRBV4-1	CASSPPGTSGTYEQYF	TGCGCCAGCAGCCCACCCGGGACTAGCGGAACCTACGAGCAGTACTTC
.	many	TRBJ2-4	TRBV20-1	CSAPATAKNIQYF	TGCAGTGCCCCAGCGACAGCCAAAAACATTCAGTACTTC
.	few	TRBJ2-5	TRBV6-1	CASKGSAGETQYF	TGTGCCAGCAAGGGATCTGCTGGGGAGACCCAGTACTTC
.	.	TRBJ2-1	TRBV11-3	CASSLTPWDSYNEQFF	TGTGCCAGCAGCTTAACCCCTTGGGACTCCTACAATGAGCAGTTCTTC
.	few	TRBJ2-1	TRBV20-1	CSARGPDGGGLYNEQFF	TGCAGTGCTAGAGGCCCGGACGGGGGTGGCCTGTACAATGAGCAGTTCTTC
TRBD1	.	TRBJ2-7	TRBV5-1	CASSLGGGHEQYF	TGCGCCAGCAGCTTGGGAGGGGGCCACGAGCAGTACTTC
.	.	TRBJ1-5	TRBV6-5	CASSRETGPYQPQHF	TGTGCCAGCAGTCGAGAGACAGGCCCGTATCAGCCCCAGCATTTT
.	.	TRBJ1-3	TRBV6-1	CASKEQILRGSGNTIYF	TGTGCCAGCAAAGAGCAGATATTACGTGGCTCTGGAAACACCATATATTTT
.	few	TRBJ2-5	TRBV20-1	CSARNQETQYF	TGCAGTGCTAGAAACCAAGAGACCCAGTACTTC
.	few	TRBJ2-7	TRBV20-1	CSARAPGQSYEQYF	TGCAGTGCTAGAGCGCCGGGACAAAGCTACGAGCAGTACTTC
TRBD1	few	TRBJ1-1	TRBV5-4	CASSWTVTGGNTEAFF	TGTGCCAGCAGCTGGACGGTGACAGGGGGGAACACTGAAGCTTTCTTT
.	.	TRBJ2-2	TRBV19	CASRPLDRTNTGELFF	TGTGCCAGTAGACCCCTGGACAGAACGAACACCGGGGAGCTGTTTTTT
.	.	TRBJ2-2	TRBV5-1	CASSLVPSTANTGELFF	TGCGCCAGCAGCTTGGTCCCTAGCACCGCGAACACCGGGGAGCTGTTTTTT
.	few	TRBJ2-1	TRBV5-1	CASRSSGSGYNEQFF	TGCGCCAGCAGGTCTTCCGGGTCTGGCTACAATGAGCAGTTCTTC
TRBD1	.	TRBJ2-4	TRBV7-2	CASSLRRTGGDIQYF	TGTGCCAGCAGCTTACGCCGGACAGGGGGCGACATTCAGTACTTC